This TCR beta chain was observed in a study of cytomegalovirus exposure and HLA in healthy donors. Broader study findings: Upon later analysis, TCR association rates were observed to vary by HLA locus, being highest for DRB1 and lowest for HLA-C.

The PCR was carried out with 60 Vbeta primers and 13 Jbeta primers. The method was immunoSEQ multiplex PCR; TCRdb's version includes in-frame clones alone and lacks a portion of them. Among approximately 210,000 clones listed, around 75% were seen once. This CDR3 is 14 amino acids long. The germline CDR1 and CDR2 sequences are SEHNR and FQNEAQ (reference sequence). Of note for this clone: Its antigen is not identified. The junction differs from germline at one of its ends, possibly a read error. This specimen includes other DNA sequences encoding the same CDR3.

The source of this sequence is a woman aged 45-59 years in good health and CMV-seronegative. Material: PBMCs. The rearrangement links TRBV7-9 to TRBJ1-2; D is possibly TRBD1 (6 bases). CDR3 DNA: TGCGCCAGCAGATACTCAGGGGTTGAGGGAGGCTACACCTTC. Amino acids: CASRYSGVEGGYTF.